This T cell receptor (beta chain) was captured by sequencing in a study of regulatory T cells in long-lasting Graves disease. V was shortened by 6 bases and J by 0 bases, with 4 bases between the two germline ends. The CDR3 covers 12 residues. Per the germline V gene, CDR1 is MNHNS and CDR2 is SASEGT. Documented time point: newly diagnosed GD, antithyroid drugs for less than 3 months. Making the TCR library involved RNA that had been extracted from PBMCs. This clonotype was picked up many times. Arm-PCR of CDR3 regions and iRepertoire HTBI primers were the basis on which TCR beta libraries were built. TCRdb used MiXCR to reprocess the multiplex PCR reads, holding one entry per CDR3 protein. The data hold 360,000 or so distinct CDR3 sequences, with 12% observed a single time. These data also featured in a second study, about T cells in Graves' hyperthyroidism and ophthalmopathy.

The chain carries TRBV6-1 and TRBJ2-3, with D unclear. The sample was peripheral blood mononuclear cells (PBMCs), taken at new diagnosis, from a patient treated with antithyroid drugs. This receptor was identified in a woman aged 18 to 35 with Graves disease. For the CDR3, the DNA is TGTGCCAGCAGAGGGAGCACAGATACGCAGTATTTT. Its protein product is CASRGSTDTQYF.